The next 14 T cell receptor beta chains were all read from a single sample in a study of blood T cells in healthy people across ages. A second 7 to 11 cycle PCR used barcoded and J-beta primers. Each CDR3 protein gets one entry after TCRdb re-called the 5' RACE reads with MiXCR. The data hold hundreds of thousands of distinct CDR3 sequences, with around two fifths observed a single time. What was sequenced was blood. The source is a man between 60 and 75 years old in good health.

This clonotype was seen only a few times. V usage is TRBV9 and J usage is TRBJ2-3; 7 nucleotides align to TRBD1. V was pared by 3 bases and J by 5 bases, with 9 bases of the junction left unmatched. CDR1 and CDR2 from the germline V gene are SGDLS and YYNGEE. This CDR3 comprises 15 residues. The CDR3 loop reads CASSEQETGIDTQYF. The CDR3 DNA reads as TGTGCCAGCAGCGAACAAGAGACAGGGATAGATACGCAGTATTTT.

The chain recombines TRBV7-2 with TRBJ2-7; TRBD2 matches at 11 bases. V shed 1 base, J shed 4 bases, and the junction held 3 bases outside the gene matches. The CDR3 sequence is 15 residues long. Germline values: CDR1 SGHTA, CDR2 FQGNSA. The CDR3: CASSLGGLAEYEQYF. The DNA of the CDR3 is TGTGCCAGCAGCTTAGGGGGACTAGCGGAGTACGAGCAGTACTTC. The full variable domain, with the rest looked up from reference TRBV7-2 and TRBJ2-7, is GAGVSQSPSNKVTEKGKDVELRCDPISGHTALYWYRQSLGQGLEFLIYFQGNSAPDKSGLPSDRFSAERTGGSVSTLTIQRTQQEDSAVYLCASSLGGLAEYEQYFGPGTRLTVT.

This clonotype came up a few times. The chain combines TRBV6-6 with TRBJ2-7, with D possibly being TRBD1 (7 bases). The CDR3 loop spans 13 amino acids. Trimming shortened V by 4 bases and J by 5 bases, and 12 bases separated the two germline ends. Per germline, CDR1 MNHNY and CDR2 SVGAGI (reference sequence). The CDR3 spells CASSLEGANEQYF. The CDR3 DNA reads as TGTGCCAGCAGTTTGGAGGGGGCTAACGAGCAGTACTTC.

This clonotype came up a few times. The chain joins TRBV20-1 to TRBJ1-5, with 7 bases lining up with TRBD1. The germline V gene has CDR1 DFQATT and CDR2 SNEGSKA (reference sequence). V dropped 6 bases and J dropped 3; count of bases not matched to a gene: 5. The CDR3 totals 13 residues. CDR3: CSARDSINQPQHF. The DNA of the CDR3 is TGCAGTGCCCGGGACAGTATCAATCAGCCCCAGCATTTT.

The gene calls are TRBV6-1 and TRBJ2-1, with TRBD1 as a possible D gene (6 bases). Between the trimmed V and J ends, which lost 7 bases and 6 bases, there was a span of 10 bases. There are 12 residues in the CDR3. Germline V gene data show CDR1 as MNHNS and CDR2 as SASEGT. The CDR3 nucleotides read TGTGCCAGCATACAGGGTGGCAATGAGCAGTTCTTC. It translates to CASIQGGNEQFF.

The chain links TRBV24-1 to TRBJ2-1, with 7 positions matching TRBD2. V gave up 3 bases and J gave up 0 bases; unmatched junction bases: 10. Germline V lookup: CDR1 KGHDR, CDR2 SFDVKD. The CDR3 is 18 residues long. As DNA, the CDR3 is TGTGCCACCAGTGATAATAAAAACCGGGACTACTCCTACAATGAGCAGTTCTTC. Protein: CATSDNKNRDYSYNEQFF.

CDR3 in DNA: TGCGCCAGCAGCCAAGAGGGGCAGGGGTACTACGAGCAGTACTTC. The encoded protein is CASSQEGQGYYEQYF. The rearrangement links TRBV4-3 to TRBJ2-7, with a weak D call TRBD1 (6 bases). Deletions cut 0 bases from V and 3 bases from J, with 12 bases between. The CDR3 runs to 15 residues. The germline V gene has CDR1 LGHNA and CDR2 YSLEER.

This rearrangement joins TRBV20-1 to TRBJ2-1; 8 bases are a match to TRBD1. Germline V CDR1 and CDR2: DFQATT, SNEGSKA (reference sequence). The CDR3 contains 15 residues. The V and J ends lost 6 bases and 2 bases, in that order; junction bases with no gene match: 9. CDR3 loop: CSAVGQGGTYNEQFF. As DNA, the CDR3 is TGCAGTGCCGTCGGACAGGGTGGGACCTACAATGAGCAGTTCTTC.

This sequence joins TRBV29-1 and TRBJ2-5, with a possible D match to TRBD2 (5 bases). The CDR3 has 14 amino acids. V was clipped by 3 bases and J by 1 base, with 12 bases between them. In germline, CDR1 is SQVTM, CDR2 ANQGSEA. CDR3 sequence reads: CSVDRRVGQETQYF. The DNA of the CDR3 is TGCAGCGTTGATAGGCGGGTCGGCCAAGAGACCCAGTACTTC.

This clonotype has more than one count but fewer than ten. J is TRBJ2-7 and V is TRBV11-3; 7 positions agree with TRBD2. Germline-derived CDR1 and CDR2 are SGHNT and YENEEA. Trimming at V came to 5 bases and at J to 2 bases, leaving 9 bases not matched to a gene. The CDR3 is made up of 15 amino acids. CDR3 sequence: CASSLLSGSPYEQYF. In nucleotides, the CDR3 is TGTGCCAGCAGCCTCCTTAGCGGGTCTCCCTACGAGCAGTACTTC.

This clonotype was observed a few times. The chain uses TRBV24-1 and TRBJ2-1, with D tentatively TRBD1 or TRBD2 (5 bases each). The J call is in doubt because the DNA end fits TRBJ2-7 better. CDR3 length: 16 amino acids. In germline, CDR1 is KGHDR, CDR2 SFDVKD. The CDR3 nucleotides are TGTGCCACCAGTGCCCCCCGGACCGGGGCGGCCAATGAGCAGTACTTC. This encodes CATSAPRTGAANEQYF.

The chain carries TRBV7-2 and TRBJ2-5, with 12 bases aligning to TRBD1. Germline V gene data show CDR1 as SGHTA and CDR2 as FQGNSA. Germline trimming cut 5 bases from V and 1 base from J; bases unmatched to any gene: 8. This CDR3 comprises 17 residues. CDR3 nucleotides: TGTGCCAGCAGCCCCGCCGGGACAGGGGGCCCCCAAGAGACCCAGTACTTC. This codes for CASSPAGTGGPQETQYF.

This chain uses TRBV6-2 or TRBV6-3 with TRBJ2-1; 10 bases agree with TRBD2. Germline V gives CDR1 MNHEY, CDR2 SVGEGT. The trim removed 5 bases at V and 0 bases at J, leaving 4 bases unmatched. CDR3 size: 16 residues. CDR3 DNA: TGTGCCAGCAGTGGACTAGCGGTGCTCTCCTACAATGAGCAGTTCTTC. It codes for CASSGLAVLSYNEQFF.

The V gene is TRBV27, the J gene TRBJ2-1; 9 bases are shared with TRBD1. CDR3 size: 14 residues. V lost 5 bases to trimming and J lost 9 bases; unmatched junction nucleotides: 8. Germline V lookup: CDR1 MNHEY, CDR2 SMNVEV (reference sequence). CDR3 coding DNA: TGTGCCAGCAGTGTAGAACAGGGGGCAGGTGAGCAGTTCTTC. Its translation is CASSVEQGAGEQFF.